This T cell receptor (beta chain) was sequenced for a study of metastatic and nonmetastatic thyroid tumors. Study summary: Across blood and tumor or nodule tissue, repertoires from malignant and benign thyroid patients were compared with one another.

Authors' methods: Between-group CDR3 differences, defined by clinicopathological status, yielded a distant-metastasis classifier for papillary thyroid cancer. TCRdb reanalyzed the PCR reads with MiXCR. The V and J calls, along with clone size, are taken from TCRdb and not from the paper's own processing. The sample records about 40,000 clones, about 15% being singletons. Study results and limitations: It was reported that TCR beta diversity was significantly higher in malignant thyroid tumors than benign nodules, in blood and tumor.

Treatment of any kind had been given to no patient before thyroid surgery. Germline CDR1 LGHDT, CDR2 YNNKEL (reference sequence). The CDR3 is 14 amino acids. The V and J ends lost 5 bases and 6 bases, in that order; junction bases with no gene match: 8. This clone was counted ten times or more. As yet, its antigen is unknown. The chain is built from TRBV3-1 and TRBJ2-7; 9 bases are shared with TRBD1. Sequenced material: blood. This TCR came from a female donor with papillary thyroid cancer or a benign thyroid nodule (not recorded which). Some clones in this sample may be carry-over from other donors' samples. CDR3 residues: CASSSRDRAGEQYF. In nucleotides, the CDR3 is TGTGCCAGCAGCTCACGGGACAGGGCAGGCGAGCAGTACTTC.